This note documents a single T cell receptor (beta chain) sequence. These data are taken from a study of control samples from healthy donors and cancer patients. The assay was immunoSEQ multiplex PCR, and TCRdb's table has in-frame clones only and misses some. Counted here are around 100,000 clones, about 91% occurring once; the ten biggest clones make up around 2.3%. Germline V lookup: CDR1 MNHEY, CDR2 SMNVEV (reference sequence). Trimming stripped 6 bases from V and 6 bases from J, with 14 bases between. This CDR3 contains 14 residues. Sequencing was done on a sample of blood. The TCR sequence derives from a young woman in good health. The rearrangement joins TRBV27 to TRBJ1-4; D perhaps matches TRBD1 (5 bases). The CDR3 here is CASSPLSGYEKLFF. The CDR3 nucleotides are TGTGCCAGCAGCCCGCTTTCAGGGTATGAAAAACTGTTTTTT.